Listed below are T cell receptor beta chains from one sample, sequenced in a study of T cell repertoires in cytomegalovirus infection. In TCRdb, the reads were re-called with MiXCR into one record per CDR3 protein. This sample has approximately 1,000,000 distinct CDR3 sequences, with 30% to 40% found just once. For these receptors, no antigen is known. The input for sequencing was cultured CD8+ T cells from PBMCs, taken from culture after CMV antigen stimulation. Receptor source: a human donor in good health (CMV status not recorded). Some clones in this sample may be carry-over from other donors' samples. The conserved cysteine and the conserved F or W are not part of the CDR3 here. Fields, in order: V gene, J gene, clone size, CDR3 protein. Not all rows give a size; the values are once, few, many and, for expanded clones, a class.

TRBV7-4	TRBJ2-5	-	ASSLGSQVQETQY
TRBV7-6	TRBJ2-3	few	ASLWSGTSTDTQY
TRBV7-2	TRBJ2-7	many	ASTLQESSYEQY
TRBV7-9	TRBJ2-2	-	ASSLHRGQGGPGELF
TRBV12-3/TRBV12-4	TRBJ1-3	-	ASSLTIARVDGNTIY
TRBV11-2	TRBJ1-4	-	ASSLEGQGDEKLF
TRBV24-1	TRBJ1-5	few	ATSDPDRRRYNQPQH
TRBV27	TRBJ2-1	few	ASSLPGTGYNEQF
TRBV7-2	TRBJ2-7	many	ASSPRDRPNYEQY
TRBV5-4	TRBJ1-6	few	ASSLTLSDSPLH
TRBV11-2	TRBJ1-5	-	ASSLDRGDPSNQPQH
TRBV15	TRBJ1-1	-	ATSREYGGQEAF
TRBV9	TRBJ2-7	-	ASSAEPGGLSYEQY
TRBV6-5	TRBJ1-2	-	ASSYTMKVNYGYT
TRBV6-2/TRBV6-3	TRBJ1-2	-	ASSYGVGYT
TRBV5-1	TRBJ2-1	-	ASSLVQRGRNEQF
TRBV15	TRBJ2-2	-	AIPGLVTGELF
TRBV7-3	TRBJ2-3	-	ASSSLGGGLDTQY
TRBV7-8	TRBJ2-1	many	ASSLAGTHFEQF
TRBV12-3/TRBV12-4	TRBJ2-7	many	ASSSGTENEQY
TRBV19	TRBJ2-6	-	ASSIEPDSSSSGANVLT
TRBV6-5	TRBJ2-1	few	ASSYQKTGKVYGNEQF
TRBV7-9	TRBJ2-7	few	ASSGSPSGTAYYEQY
TRBV7-9	TRBJ1-1	-	ASSLVLGGWTEAF
TRBV27	TRBJ2-3	-	ASSPDAQGAADTQY
TRBV12-3/TRBV12-4	TRBJ2-3	few	ASSWKDTQY
TRBV6-2/TRBV6-3	TRBJ2-5	few	ASRDSKGFQETQY
TRBV7-9	TRBJ2-7	few	ASMPGTGAFAEQY
TRBV6-2/TRBV6-3	TRBJ2-5	-	ASSYEFDQETQY
TRBV7-8	TRBJ2-2	many	ASSNRLAGGIGELF
TRBV6-8	TRBJ2-3	-	ASTGSDTQY
TRBV25-1	TRBJ1-6	few	ASSVRGTGGSPLH
TRBV5-4	TRBJ2-1	-	ASSGHRANNEQF
TRBV6-1	TRBJ2-2	-	ASRPGQGYGELF
TRBV6-8	TRBJ2-5	-	ASRQTPPETQY
TRBV6-5	TRBJ1-1	-	ASSYTGIVNEAF
TRBV19	TRBJ2-1	-	ASSTGDRNDNEQF
TRBV2	TRBJ1-6	once	ASQQGAVTNYNSPLH
TRBV7-8	TRBJ1-5	many	ASSPGGASSGSQPQH
TRBV7-9	TRBJ1-6	many	ASSLAGRGQGPSSYNSPLH
TRBV4-1	TRBJ2-3	-	ASSQGDRGGDTQY
TRBV7-9	TRBJ2-7	many	ASSSRSSSFLYEQY
TRBV28	TRBJ1-2	-	ASSLPPGHHNYGYT
TRBV7-8	TRBJ2-3	few	ASSPRGRGDTQY
TRBV12-3/TRBV12-4	TRBJ2-7	-	ASSQGKGTGERYEQY
TRBV7-9	TRBJ2-7	few	ASSLARQGAYEQY
TRBV28	TRBJ1-5	-	ASSLAGGGYGQPQH
TRBV6-1	TRBJ2-1	-	ASRALQQGVLYNEQF
TRBV12-5	TRBJ2-1	many	ASGLTGEGDNEQF
TRBV27	TRBJ2-6	-	ASSPNLLERRSGANVLT
TRBV27	TRBJ2-7	few	ASSATFYEQY
TRBV2	TRBJ2-5	once	ASLGRLAGGRGTQY
TRBV10-3	TRBJ2-3	-	AISELGPRGQGSTDTQY
TRBV7-9	TRBJ1-4	few	ASSLAPQQSEKLF
TRBV7-2	TRBJ1-6	many	ASSEDSWGSNSPLH
TRBV6-5	TRBJ1-5	-	ASSYSQGPYSNQPQH
TRBV27	TRBJ1-2	-	ASSLGGTPAIGGYT
TRBV4-2	TRBJ1-3	-	ASSQVIRKDREPGNTIY
TRBV6-1	TRBJ2-7	few	ASSGKGQGAYEQY